One sample yielded the 26 T cell receptor beta chains listed below, sequenced in a study of blood T cell repertoires in COVID-19. Only in-frame clones appear in the TCRdb table, and some are missing; sequencing was by immunoSEQ multiplex PCR. The data contain 180,000 or so clones, approximately 86% of them singletons. The sequenced material came from peripheral blood. The receptors shown here come from a man aged 60 to 69 with acute or convalescent COVID-19.

V is TRBV29-1 and J is TRBJ1-2; D ambiguous. The V gene lost 4 bases and the J gene lost 2 bases, with 14 bases spanning the gap. This CDR3 has 14 residues. The V gene's germline CDR1 is SQVTM and CDR2 ANQGSEA. Here the CDR3 DNA reads TGCAGCGTTGCCGAACCACAGAGCAACTATGGCTACACCTTC. It translates to CSVAEPQSNYGYTF.

The table lists this clone with a count of one. V gene TRBV28 combines with J gene TRBJ1-6; 8 nucleotides align to TRBD1. The CDR3 runs 15 residues. V lost 2 bases, J lost 14 bases, and 11 bases stayed unmatched. CDR1 is MDHEN and CDR2 is SYDVKM in the germline V gene. The CDR3 loop reads CASSLVPGQDPALHF. The CDR3 bases are TGTGCCAGCAGTTTAGTCCCGGGACAGGATCCGGCCCTCCACTTT.

This clone is hyperexpanded (1% or more) by share. This chain uses TRBV6-4 with TRBJ2-1; 7 nucleotides agree with TRBD2. CDR1 is MRHNA, CDR2 SNTAGT, per germline. The CDR3 loop spans 15 amino acids. Trimming at V came to 4 bases and at J to 8 bases, leaving 11 bases not matched to a gene. The CDR3 here is CASSVGSGRQDEQFF. CDR3 in DNA: TGTGCCAGCAGTGTGGGTAGCGGGCGTCAGGATGAGCAGTTCTTC.

V gene TRBV2 combines with J gene TRBJ1-1, with D uncertain. Germline CDR1 reads SNHLY; CDR2 reads FYNNEI. This CDR3 has 12 amino acids. The V and J ends lost 6 bases and 7 bases respectively, with 12 bases between them. In nucleotides, the CDR3 is TGTGCCAGCAGCGAGACTGTAGGTGAAGCTTTCTTT. This gives the protein CASSETVGEAFF.

This rearrangement joins TRBV19 to TRBJ1-1, with TRBD1 identical over 7 bases. The V gene end was trimmed by 4 bases and the J gene end by 1 base; junction bases not matched to a gene: 6. The CDR3 has 15 amino acids. Germline V gene data show CDR1 as LNHDA and CDR2 as SQIVND (reference sequence). CDR3: CASSREGQPNTEAFF. In nucleotides, the CDR3 is TGTGCCAGTAGTAGAGAGGGACAGCCGAACACTGAAGCTTTCTTT. The variable domain in full, with the rest retrieved from reference TRBV19 and TRBJ1-1, is DGGITQSPKYLFRKEGQNVTLSCEQNLNHDAMYWYRQDPGQGLRLIYYSQIVNDFQKGDIAEGYSVSREKKESFPLTVTSAQKNPTAFYLCASSREGQPNTEAFFGQGTRLTVV.

The rearrangement uses TRBV5-4 and TRBJ1-2; the D is unclear. Germline values: CDR1 SGHNT, CDR2 YYREEE (reference sequence). The CDR3 consists of 12 residues. Trimming took off 4 bases at V and 8 bases at J, with 12 bases between the two ends. CDR3 in amino acids: CASSGLARGYTF. For the CDR3, the DNA is TGTGCCAGCAGCGGACTGGCTCGCGGCTACACCTTC.

The chain carries TRBV4-1 and TRBJ2-2, with 9 bases that match TRBD1. Germline values: CDR1 MGHRA, CDR2 YSYEKL. CDR3 size: 15 residues. The V and J ends lost 2 bases and 6 bases, in that order; junction bases with no gene match: 4. The CDR3 DNA sequence: TGCGCCAGCAGCCAACCTCGACAGGGGGCCGGGGAGCTGTTTTTT. Translation gives CASSQPRQGAGELFF.

The chain couples TRBV19 to TRBJ2-3; no definite D call. The CDR3 is 14 amino acids. V was pared by 3 bases and J by 2 bases, with 9 bases between. Germline assignment: CDR1 LNHDA and CDR2 SQIVND (reference sequence). The CDR3 is CASSISRNTDTQYF. In DNA, the CDR3 is TGTGCCAGTAGTATTAGCCGGAACACAGATACGCAGTATTTT. Combining the CDR3 with reference TRBV19 and TRBJ2-3 gives the whole variable domain DGGITQSPKYLFRKEGQNVTLSCEQNLNHDAMYWYRQDPGQGLRLIYYSQIVNDFQKGDIAEGYSVSREKKESFPLTVTSAQKNPTAFYLCASSISRNTDTQYFGPGTRLTVL.

The CDR3 region has the DNA TGTGCCAGCAATCAAGGCGGGGGGTGGAGCTCCTATAATTCACCCCTCCACTTT. This encodes CASNQGGGWSSYNSPLHF. V usage is TRBV28 and J usage is TRBJ1-6; D is possibly TRBD1 (5 bases). V was trimmed by 7 bases and J by 0 bases, leaving 19 bases between them. Looked up from germline, CDR1 is MDHEN and CDR2 is SYDVKM. This CDR3 has 18 residues.

V usage is TRBV9 and J usage is TRBJ2-2; 8 bases fit TRBD2. Germline V lookup: CDR1 SGDLS, CDR2 YYNGEE. Germline trimming cut 0 bases from V and 8 bases from J; bases unmatched to any gene: 12. The CDR3 is made up of 17 amino acids. The CDR3: CASSVASSGTPRGELFF. Written as DNA, the CDR3 is TGTGCCAGCAGCGTAGCTAGTAGCGGGACTCCAAGGGGGGAGCTGTTTTTT. The whole variable domain, remainder taken from reference TRBV9 and TRBJ2-2, is DSGVTQTPKHLITATGQRVTLRCSPRSGDLSVYWYQQSLDQGLQFLIQYYNGEERAKGNILERFSAQQFPDLHSELNLSSLELGDSALYFCASSVASSGTPRGELFFGEGSRLTVL.

V is TRBV2 and J is TRBJ1-2, with TRBD1 as a possible D gene (5 bases). The V end was cut by 4 bases, the J end by 6 bases, with 9 bases between. Germline lookup yields CDR1 SNHLY and CDR2 FYNNEI. There are 12 residues in the CDR3. CDR3 region: CASSGQPDGYTF. The CDR3 DNA is TGTGCCAGCAGTGGACAGCCGGATGGCTACACCTTC.

This rearrangement joins TRBV5-1 to TRBJ1-2; D remains ambiguous. The CDR3 totals 12 residues. Germline V gene lookup returns CDR1 SGHRS and CDR2 YFSETQ. Trimming removed 9 bases from V and 0 bases from J, with 9 bases in between. CDR3 residues: CATRGANYGYTF. CDR3 bases: TGCGCCACCCGAGGAGCTAACTATGGCTACACCTTC.

This clone was counted between two and nine times. The V and J genes are TRBV3-1 (or the pseudogene TRBV3-2) and TRBJ2-7, with 7 bases fitting TRBD1. CDR3 size: 14 residues. Germline V CDR1 and CDR2: LGHDT, YNNKEL (reference sequence). V gave up 0 bases and J gave up 1 base; unmatched junction bases: 0. CDR3: CASSQEDRSYEQYF. CDR3 nucleotides: TGTGCCAGCAGCCAAGAGGACAGGTCCTACGAGCAGTACTTC.

V usage is TRBV5-1 and J usage is TRBJ2-6, with D possibly matching TRBD2 (5 bases). Germline values: CDR1 SGHRS, CDR2 YFSETQ. Trimming pared 4 bases from V and 1 base from J, leaving 9 bases between. This CDR3 region has 15 residues. This CDR3 is CASSPPGSGANVLTF. CDR3 bases: TGCGCCAGCAGCCCCCCGGGGTCTGGGGCCAACGTCCTGACTTTC.

The chain is built from TRBV29-1 and TRBJ2-5, with a possible D match to TRBD1 (6 bases). Trimming took off 3 bases at V and 2 bases at J, with 10 bases between the two ends. Germline assignment: CDR1 SQVTM and CDR2 ANQGSEA. The CDR3 length is 13 residues. The CDR3, as DNA: TGCAGCGTTGACACAGGGTATCAAGAGACCCAGTACTTC. It specifies CSVDTGYQETQYF.

The chain recombines TRBV2 with TRBJ2-5; the match to TRBD2 covers 11 bases. The CDR3 length is 15 residues. The junction had 8 bases not matched to a gene; V was cut back by 7 bases and J by 4 bases. Germline-derived CDR1 and CDR2 are SNHLY and FYNNEI. CDR3 coding DNA: TGTGCCAGCATATTAGCGGGAGGGCCCTCAGAGACCCAGTACTTC. Its protein product is CASILAGGPSETQYF.

This CDR3 reads CASSFPDLVNTEAFF. The CDR3 DNA is TGTGCCAGCAGTTTCCCGGACTTGGTGAACACTGAAGCTTTCTTT. The rearrangement joins TRBV28 to TRBJ1-1; D remains ambiguous. The CDR3 extends over 15 amino acids. Germline CDR1 and CDR2: MDHEN and SYDVKM. Trimming shortened V by 3 bases and J by 0 bases, and 11 bases separated the two germline ends.

The rearrangement links TRBV4-1 to TRBJ2-3, with D possibly matching TRBD2 (6 bases). V was trimmed by 1 base and J by 2 bases, leaving 16 bases between them. Germline CDR1 reads MGHRA; CDR2 reads YSYEKL. This CDR3 region has 17 residues. The CDR3 spells CASSQGWGDSSTDTQYF. CDR3 sequence (DNA): TGCGCCAGCAGCCAAGGGTGGGGGGACTCCTCCACAGATACGCAGTATTTT.

This clone was seen only a few times. This chain joins TRBV5-5 and TRBJ2-1; D gene ambiguous. Germline loops: CDR1 SGHKS, CDR2 YYEKEE (reference sequence). V was pared by 5 bases and J by 6 bases, with 6 bases between. CDR3 size: 11 residues. The CDR3 here is CASSPGNEQFF. CDR3 coding DNA: TGTGCCAGCAGTCCAGGCAATGAGCAGTTCTTC. Variable domain in full (rest from reference TRBV5-5 and TRBJ2-1): DAGVTQSPTHLIKTRGQQVTLRCSPISGHKSVSWYQQVLGQGPQFIFQYYEKEERGRGNFPDRFSARQFPNYSSELNVNALLLGDSALYLCASSPGNEQFFGPGTRLTVL.

The chain is built from TRBV10-1 and TRBJ1-4, with D possibly being TRBD1 (5 bases). Trimming cost V 4 bases and J 7 bases, with 10 bases left between them. The CDR3 is 13 amino acids. The germline V gene has CDR1 WNHNN and CDR2 SYGVQD (reference sequence). As DNA, the CDR3 is TGCGCCAGCAGTGCGGGGAGGGGTGAAAAACTGTTTTTT. It is translated as CASSAGRGEKLFF.

This chain uses TRBV5-4 with TRBJ2-5, with D maybe TRBD2 (6 bases). Germline V gene data show CDR1 as SGHNT and CDR2 as YYREEE (reference sequence). There are 15 residues in the CDR3. Trimming took 2 bases from V and 5 from J, leaving 16 bases between them. The CDR3 loop reads CASSFSREPEETQYF. The CDR3 nucleotides read TGTGCCAGCAGCTTTAGTCGGGAGCCTGAGGAGACCCAGTACTTC.

The rearrangement joins TRBV7-8 to TRBJ2-3, with TRBD2 identical over 14 bases. Germline CDR1 and CDR2: SGHVS and FQNEAQ. V gave up 6 bases and J gave up 6 bases; unmatched junction bases: 8. The CDR3 spans 16 residues. The CDR3 here is CASSPGLAGVGDTQYF. The DNA of the CDR3 is TGTGCCAGCAGTCCGGGACTAGCGGGAGTCGGGGATACGCAGTATTTT.

J is TRBJ1-2 and V is TRBV28; tentatively, D is TRBD1 (5 bases). Germline-derived CDR1 and CDR2 are MDHEN and SYDVKM. CDR3 length: 13 residues. V lost 7 bases and J lost 3, with 12 bases in between. DNA for the CDR3: TGTGCCAGCACTGTGGGGCGGCACTATGGCTACACCTTC. It encodes CASTVGRHYGYTF.

This chain uses TRBV5-1 with TRBJ2-1; 7 bases are a match to TRBD2. Germline-derived CDR1 and CDR2 are SGHRS and YFSETQ. This CDR3 is built from 16 residues. V was clipped by 4 bases and J by 7 bases; unmatched bases: 14. The CDR3 nucleotides read TGCGCCAGCAGCCCCCCTCGAAGCGGGACGGGAAATGAGCAGTTCTTC. It encodes CASSPPRSGTGNEQFF.

This chain links TRBV24-1 with TRBJ2-1, with 12 bases aligning to TRBD2. The germline V gene has CDR1 KGHDR and CDR2 SFDVKD. This CDR3 has 14 residues. J gave up 8 bases and V 7 bases, and 5 bases lay outside the gene matches. For the CDR3, the DNA is TGTGCCACCAGCGTCACTAGCGGGAGGTATGAGCAGTTCTTC. This encodes CATSVTSGRYEQFF.

This clone occurred a few times. This rearrangement joins TRBV6-5 to TRBJ1-6; 7 bases fit TRBD1. Unmatched junction bases numbered 6, after V lost 2 bases and J lost 8 bases. Germline V gives CDR1 MNHEY, CDR2 SVGAGI. The CDR3 sequence is 15 residues long. CDR3 nucleotide sequence: TGTGCCAGCAGTTACAAACAGGGGAAGGATTCACCCCTCCACTTT. Residues: CASSYKQGKDSPLHF.